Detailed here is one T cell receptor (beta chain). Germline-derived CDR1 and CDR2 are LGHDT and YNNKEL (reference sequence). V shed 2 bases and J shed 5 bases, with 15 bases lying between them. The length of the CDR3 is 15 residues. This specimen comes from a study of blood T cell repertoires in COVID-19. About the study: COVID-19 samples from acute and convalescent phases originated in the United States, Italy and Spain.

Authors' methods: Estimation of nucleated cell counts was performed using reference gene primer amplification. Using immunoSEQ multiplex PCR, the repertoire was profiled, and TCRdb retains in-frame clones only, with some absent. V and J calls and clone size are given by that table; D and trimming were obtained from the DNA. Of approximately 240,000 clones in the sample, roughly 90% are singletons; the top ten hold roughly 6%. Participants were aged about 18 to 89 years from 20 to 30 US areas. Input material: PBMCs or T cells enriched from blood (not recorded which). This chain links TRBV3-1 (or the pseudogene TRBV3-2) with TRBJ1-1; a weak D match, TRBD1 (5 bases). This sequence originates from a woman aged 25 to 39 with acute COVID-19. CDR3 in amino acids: CASSQNPARETEAFF. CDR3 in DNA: TGTGCCAGCAGCCAAAACCCGGCCAGGGAAACTGAAGCTTTCTTT.